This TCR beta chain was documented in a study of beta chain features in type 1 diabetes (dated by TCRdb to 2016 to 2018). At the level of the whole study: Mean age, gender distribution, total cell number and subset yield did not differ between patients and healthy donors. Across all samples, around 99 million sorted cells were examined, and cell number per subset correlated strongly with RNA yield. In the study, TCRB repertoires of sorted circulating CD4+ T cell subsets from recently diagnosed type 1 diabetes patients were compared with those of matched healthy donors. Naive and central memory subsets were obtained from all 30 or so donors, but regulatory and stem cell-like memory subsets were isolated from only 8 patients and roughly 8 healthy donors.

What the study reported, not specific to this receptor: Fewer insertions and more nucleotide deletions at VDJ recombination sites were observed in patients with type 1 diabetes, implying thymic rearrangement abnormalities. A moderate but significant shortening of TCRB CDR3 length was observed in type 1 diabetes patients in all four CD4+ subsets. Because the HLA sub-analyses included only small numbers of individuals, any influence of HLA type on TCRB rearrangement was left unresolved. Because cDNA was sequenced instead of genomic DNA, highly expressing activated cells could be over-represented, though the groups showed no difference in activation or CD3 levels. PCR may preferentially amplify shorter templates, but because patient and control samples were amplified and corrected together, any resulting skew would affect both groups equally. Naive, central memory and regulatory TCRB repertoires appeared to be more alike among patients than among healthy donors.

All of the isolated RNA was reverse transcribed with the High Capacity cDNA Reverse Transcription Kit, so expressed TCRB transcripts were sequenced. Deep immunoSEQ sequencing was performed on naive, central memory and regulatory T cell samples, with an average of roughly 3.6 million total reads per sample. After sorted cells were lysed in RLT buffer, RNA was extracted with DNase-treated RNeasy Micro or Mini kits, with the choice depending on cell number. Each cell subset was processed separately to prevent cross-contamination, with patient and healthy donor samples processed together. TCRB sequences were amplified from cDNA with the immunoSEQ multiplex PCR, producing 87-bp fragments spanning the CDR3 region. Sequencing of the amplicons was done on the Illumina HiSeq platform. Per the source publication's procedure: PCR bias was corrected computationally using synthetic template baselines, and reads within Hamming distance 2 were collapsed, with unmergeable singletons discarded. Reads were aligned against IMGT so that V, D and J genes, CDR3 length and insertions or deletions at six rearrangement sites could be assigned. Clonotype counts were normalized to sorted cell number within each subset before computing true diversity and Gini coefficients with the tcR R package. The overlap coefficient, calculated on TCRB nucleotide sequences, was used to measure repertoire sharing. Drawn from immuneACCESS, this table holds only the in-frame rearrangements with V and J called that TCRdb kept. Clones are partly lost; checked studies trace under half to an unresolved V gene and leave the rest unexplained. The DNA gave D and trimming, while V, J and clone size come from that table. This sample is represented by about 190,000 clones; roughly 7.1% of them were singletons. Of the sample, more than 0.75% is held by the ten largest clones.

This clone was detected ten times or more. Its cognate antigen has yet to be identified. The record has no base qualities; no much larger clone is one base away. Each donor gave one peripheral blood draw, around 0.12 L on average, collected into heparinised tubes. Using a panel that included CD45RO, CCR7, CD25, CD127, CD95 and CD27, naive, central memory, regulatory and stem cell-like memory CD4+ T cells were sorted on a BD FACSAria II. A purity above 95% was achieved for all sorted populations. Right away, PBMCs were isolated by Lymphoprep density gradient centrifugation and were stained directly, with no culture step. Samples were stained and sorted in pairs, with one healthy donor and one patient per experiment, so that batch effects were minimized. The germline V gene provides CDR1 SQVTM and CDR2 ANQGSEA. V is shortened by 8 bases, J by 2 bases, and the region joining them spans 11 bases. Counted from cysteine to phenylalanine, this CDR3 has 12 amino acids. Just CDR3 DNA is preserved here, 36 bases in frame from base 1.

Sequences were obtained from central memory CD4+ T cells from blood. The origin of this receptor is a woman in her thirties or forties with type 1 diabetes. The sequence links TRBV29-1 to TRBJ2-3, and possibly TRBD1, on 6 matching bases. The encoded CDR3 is CSTRQVTDTQYF. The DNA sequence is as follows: TGCAGCACCCGACAGGTCACAGATACGCAGTATTTT.